The TCR beta chain described here comes from a study of T-cell reconstitution after alpha-beta-depleted transplantation in children. Study outcomes and limitations: Expanded graft clones, several hundred of them, were reportedly the source of alpha-beta T cells about two months after transplant. Some patients showed high day-60 TCRbeta diversity, which derived from surviving recipient T cells and thymic progenitors. The authors attributed T-cell counts and diversity one year after transplant mostly to newly produced T cells.

It was with unique molecular identifiers that the TCRbeta library was prepared. TCRdb re-derived calls from the PCR reads in MiXCR, one entry per CDR3 protein. The sample includes about 980,000 distinct CDR3 sequences, about 29% of them seen just once. As to this clonotype: Its antigen is still unknown.

This specimen was PBMCs, mostly from graft donor cells, taken 360 days after TCRalphabeta/CD19-depleted stem cell transplant. The sequence came from a boy under two years old who had a stem cell transplant for SCID, so the T cells may come from the graft donor.

This chain's CDR3 is CASSYEGVPSSYNSPLHF. The CDR3 nucleotides are TGTGCCAGCAGTTACGAGGGGGTCCCGAGCTCCTATAATTCACCCCTCCACTTT. The V call is TRBV6-5, the J call TRBJ1-6; D perhaps matches TRBD1 (6 bases). Trimming took 2 bases from V and 0 from J, leaving 14 bases between them. CDR3 length: 18 amino acids. Germline V lookup: CDR1 MNHEY, CDR2 SVGAGI.